Presented here are 12 T cell receptor beta chains from one specimen sequenced in a study of T cell responses to AZD1222 COVID-19 vaccine. This table comes from immunoSEQ multiplex PCR, and its TCRdb copy is limited to in-frame clones, with some not included. The sample has about 120,000 clones, under 95% seen once; the top ten hold less than 6%. This sample comprised peripheral blood, obtained 28 days after the second AZD1222 dose. Source of these receptors: an adult who received the AZD1222 COVID-19 vaccine.

The rearrangement joins TRBV19 to TRBJ2-7; 8 bases are shared with TRBD2. This CDR3 contains 15 residues. Germline V CDR1 and CDR2: LNHDA, SQIVND (reference sequence). V lost 2 bases to trimming and J lost 0 bases; unmatched junction nucleotides: 3. The CDR3: CASSISSGSSYEQYF. CDR3 DNA sequence: TGTGCCAGTAGTATATCCAGCGGGAGCTCCTACGAGCAGTACTTC.

This chain joins TRBV6-5 and TRBJ1-1; D is uncertain. V gave up 0 bases and J gave up 5 bases, with 10 bases separating them. The CDR3 contains 14 residues. From germline, CDR1 is MNHEY and CDR2 SVGAGI. CDR3 region: CASSYSISGTEAFF. The CDR3 nucleotides read TGTGCCAGCAGTTACTCGATCTCGGGAACTGAAGCTTTCTTT.

This sequence joins TRBV5-6 and TRBJ1-1, with 7 bases aligning to TRBD1. The CDR3 consists of 15 residues. After removal of 3 bases from V and 1 base from J, the junction contained 6 bases not matched to a gene. The V gene's germline CDR1 is SGHDT and CDR2 YYEEEE. The CDR3 sequence is CASSYRGGWNTEAFF. CDR3 bases: TGTGCCAGCAGCTACCGAGGGGGCTGGAACACTGAAGCTTTCTTT.

CDR3 loop: CASSGGGNYGYTF. CDR3 bases: TGTGCCAGCAGCGGAGGGGGGAACTATGGCTACACCTTC. The gene calls are TRBV12-3 or TRBV12-4 and TRBJ1-2; D perhaps matches TRBD1 (6 bases). This CDR3 is 13 amino acids long. Between the trimmed V and J ends, which lost 6 bases and 2 bases, there was a span of 10 bases.

CDR3 sequence (DNA): TGTGCCAGCAGTGAGGTAGGGGTGGGCACTGAAGCTTTCTTT. Its protein product is CASSEVGVGTEAFF. This chain uses TRBV6-1 with TRBJ1-1; D might be TRBD1 (5 bases). The V gene lost 3 bases and the J gene lost 4 bases, with 12 bases spanning the gap. CDR1 is MNHNS, CDR2 SASEGT, per germline. This CDR3 region has 14 residues.

This clone was seen just once. J is TRBJ2-6 and V is TRBV7-9; D is perhaps TRBD1 or TRBD2 (6 bases each). The V gene's germline CDR1 is SEHNR and CDR2 FQNEAQ (reference sequence). The ends were cut back, 2 bases at V and 3 bases at J, with 14 bases in the middle. The CDR3 has 17 amino acids. CDR3 bases: TGTGCCAGCAGCTTATTGGGGGGCCAAGTTGGGGCCAACGTCCTGACTTTC. The encoded protein is CASSLLGGQVGANVLTF.

The chain links TRBV7-9 to TRBJ1-2; 8 nucleotides align to TRBD1. Germline V gene sequence: CDR1 SEHNR, CDR2 FQNEAQ (reference sequence). With V trimmed by 5 bases and J by 4 bases, 9 bases remained unmatched. This CDR3 contains 15 residues. CDR3 coding DNA: TGTGCCAGCAGCCCTAGACAGGGGTACGGCTATGGCTACACCTTC. The encoded protein is CASSPRQGYGYGYTF.

The J gene is TRBJ1-3, the V gene TRBV5-6; 8 bases agree with TRBD1. Per germline, CDR1 SGHDT and CDR2 YYEEEE. The CDR3 covers 14 residues. V trimming: 10 bases; J trimming: 0 bases; junction bases outside the gene matches: 6. DNA for the CDR3: TGTGCCGGGCAACAGGGGGGCTCTGGAAACACCATATATTTT. Translation gives CAGQQGGSGNTIYF. Using reference TRBV5-6 and TRBJ1-3 for the parts outside the CDR3, the full variable domain is DAGVTQSPTHLIKTRGQQVTLRCSPKSGHDTVSWYQQALGQGPQFIFQYYEEEERQRGNFPDRFSGHQFPNYSSELNVNALLLGDSALYLCAGQQGGSGNTIYFGEGSWLTVV.

The chain is built from TRBV18 and TRBJ1-2, with 8 bases fitting TRBD1. The CDR3 consists of 15 residues. The J segment lost 3 bases and the V segment lost 5 bases, leaving 8 bases of the junction unmatched. The germline gives CDR1 KGHSH, CDR2 LQKENI. DNA of the CDR3: TGTGCCAGCTCATCGACCGGGACAGGCTACTATGGCTACACCTTC. This codes for CASSSTGTGYYGYTF.

The chain joins TRBV4-3 to TRBJ1-1; the match to TRBD1 covers 8 bases. CDR3 length: 15 residues. With 4 bases clipped from V and 8 bases from J, the junction kept 12 bases outside the gene matches. CDR1 and CDR2 (germline): LGHNA, YSLEER. This chain's CDR3 is CASSRMGQGAGEAFF. In DNA form, the CDR3 reads TGCGCCAGCAGCCGAATGGGGCAGGGGGCCGGGGAAGCTTTCTTT.

CDR3 coding DNA: TGTGCCAGTAGTATAGCGGGGACGGCGAATCAGCCCCAGCATTTT. Its protein product is CASSIAGTANQPQHF. The chain joins TRBV19 to TRBJ1-5, with a tentative D call TRBD1 (5 bases). Germline lookup yields CDR1 LNHDA and CDR2 SQIVND (reference sequence). The V end was cut by 1 base, the J end by 4 bases, with 11 bases between. This CDR3 contains 15 residues.

The chain has TRBV4-3 and TRBJ2-3; D is unclear. Trimming cost V 1 base and J 3 bases, with 5 bases left between them. The germline V gene encodes CDR1 LGHNA and CDR2 YSLEER. The CDR3 length is 13 residues. The CDR3 bases are TGCGCCAGCAGCCAAGTCCTAACAGATACGCAGTATTTT. Translating gives CASSQVLTDTQYF.